The 18 T cell receptor beta chains listed next were all sequenced from one sample in a study of T cells after yellow fever vaccination. TCRdb independently ran MiXCR on the 5' RACE reads; one entry per CDR3 protein. The table records hundreds of thousands of distinct CDR3 sequences, about 7.8% of them present only once. This material consisted of PBMCs, taken 45 days after the first yellow fever vaccination. These TCRs come from a man between 18 and 29 years old who received the YFV17D yellow fever vaccine.

This clonotype has a handful of counts. The chain joins TRBV20-1 to TRBJ1-2, with unresolved D. Germline CDR1 DFQATT, CDR2 SNEGSKA (reference sequence). The ends were cut back, 1 base at V and 0 bases at J, with 12 bases in the middle. This CDR3 has 15 amino acids. The CDR3, as DNA: TGCAGTGCTAGAGTTGTAACAGAAACTAACTATGGCTACACCTTC. Its protein is CSARVVTETNYGYTF.

This clonotype occurred many times. The chain combines TRBV7-2 with TRBJ1-6, with TRBD1 matching 7 bases. The ends lost 4 bases at V and 7 bases at J; junction bases unmatched: 4. This CDR3 has 14 residues. CDR1 is SGHTA and CDR2 is FQGNSA in the germline V gene. CDR3 DNA: TGTGCCAGCAGCTCACAGGGGCCCAATTCACCCCTCCACTTT. It is translated as CASSSQGPNSPLHF.

In its sample, this clonotype was seen a few times. The chain links TRBV2 to TRBJ2-2, with a weak D call TRBD1 (5 bases). There are 14 residues in the CDR3. V lost 3 bases and J lost 5, with 10 bases in between. Germline V gene data show CDR1 as SNHLY and CDR2 as FYNNEI. CDR3 DNA sequence: TGTGCCAGCAGTGACCAGGGCTGGACCGGGGAGCTGTTTTTT. Protein product: CASSDQGWTGELFF.

The table lists this clonotype with a few counts. The chain employs TRBV20-1 and TRBJ2-7; D call uncertain. In germline, CDR1 is DFQATT, CDR2 SNEGSKA (reference sequence). The CDR3 spans 13 residues. V dropped 2 bases and J dropped 2 bases, with 10 bases sitting between them. The CDR3 spells CSARLAAPYEQYF. CDR3 sequence (DNA): TGCAGTGCTAGATTGGCGGCGCCCTACGAGCAGTACTTC.

A few counts support this clonotype. J is TRBJ1-1 and V is TRBV6-2 or TRBV6-3; D unresolved. The germline gives CDR1 MNHEY, CDR2 SVGEGT. This CDR3 has 16 residues. Between the trimmed V and J ends, which lost 6 bases and 1 base, there was a span of 18 bases. The DNA for the CDR3 is TGTGCCAGCAGCCGAACTTCGAGGGCAGCGAACACTGAAGCTTTCTTT. This sequence encodes CASSRTSRAANTEAFF.

The chain has TRBV5-1 and TRBJ2-4; 7 nucleotides agree with TRBD2. Unmatched junction bases numbered 14, after V lost 4 bases and J lost 7 bases. This CDR3 contains 16 residues. Germline V gene sequence: CDR1 SGHRS, CDR2 YFSETQ. The chain's CDR3 is CASSPISGVGPNIQYF. The CDR3, as DNA: TGCGCCAGCAGCCCCATCAGCGGGGTTGGGCCCAACATTCAGTACTTC.

CDR3 in DNA: TGTGCCTGGGGACAGGGGATTGAAGCTTTCTTT. Protein product: CAWGQGIEAFF. The chain carries TRBV30 and TRBJ1-1; 9 bases agree with TRBD1. The CDR3 extends over 11 amino acids. Trimming took 5 bases from V and 7 from J; bases not matched to a gene: 2. Germline V CDR1 and CDR2: GTSNPN, SVGIG (reference sequence).

This chain connects TRBV4-3 to TRBJ2-3; TRBD1 or TRBD2 may be the D gene (5 bases each). The length of the CDR3 is 15 residues. The germline V gene has CDR1 LGHNA and CDR2 YSLEER. Between the trimmed V and J ends, which lost 2 bases and 9 bases, there was a span of 18 bases. The CDR3 reads CASSQTTAGTQTQYF. CDR3 sequence (DNA): TGCGCCAGCAGCCAAACGACGGCCGGGACCCAGACGCAGTATTTT.

This clonotype came up a few times. This chain links TRBV18 with TRBJ2-5; 9 positions match TRBD1. The CDR3 is made up of 15 amino acids. The V and J ends lost 4 bases and 5 bases, in that order; junction bases with no gene match: 8. Germline V gives CDR1 KGHSH, CDR2 LQKENI. The CDR3 DNA follows: TGTGCCAGCTCACTTACACAGGGGGCGTATGAGACCCAGTACTTC. Encoded protein: CASSLTQGAYETQYF.

Regarding this clonotype: At one end, the junction sequence differs from germline, possibly due to a read error. The rearrangement links TRBV20-1 to TRBJ2-1; TRBD1 matches at 11 bases. Germline values: CDR1 DFQATT, CDR2 SNEGSKA (reference sequence). The CDR3 totals 16 residues. CDR3 loop: CCARAARDRGVGEQFF. The CDR3 bases are TGCTGTGCTAGAGCCGCCCGGGACAGGGGGGTGGGTGAGCAGTTCTTC.

The CDR3 here is CAITGTEKGSRDSNQPQHF. As DNA, the CDR3 is TGTGCCATCACCGGGACGGAGAAAGGTAGTAGGGATAGCAATCAGCCCCAGCATTTT. V usage is TRBV10-3 and J usage is TRBJ1-5; a weak D match, TRBD1 (5 bases). V lost 7 bases and J lost 0, with 25 bases in between. The CDR3 runs 19 residues. Per germline, CDR1 ENHRY and CDR2 SYGVKD.

V gene TRBV4-3 combines with J gene TRBJ2-5, with TRBD2 identical over 9 bases. Germline trimming cut 3 bases from V and 4 bases from J; bases unmatched to any gene: 6. The germline V gene has CDR1 LGHNA and CDR2 YSLEER. This CDR3 region has 15 residues. The CDR3 sequence: CASSHLAGSGETQYF. The CDR3 coding sequence is TGCGCCAGCAGCCACCTAGCGGGGTCAGGAGAGACCCAGTACTTC.

This clonotype was seen many times. This chain joins TRBV6-4 and TRBJ2-1; TRBD2 matches 12 bases. This CDR3 is built from 16 residues. Losses at the gene ends were 0 bases for V and 8 bases for J; bases not matched to a gene: 5. The germline CDR1 and CDR2 sequences are MRHNA and SNTAGT. In DNA, the CDR3 is TGTGCCAGCAGTGACTCTCCTAGCGGGGGGGCCGATGAGCAGTTCTTC. Amino acids: CASSDSPSGGADEQFF.

The V gene is TRBV12-3 or TRBV12-4, the J gene TRBJ2-1; 7 bases map to TRBD1. The CDR3 sequence is 14 residues long. Germline trimming cut 5 bases from V and 6 bases from J; bases unmatched to any gene: 7. For the CDR3, the DNA is TGTGCCAGCAGTCTCGGACAGGACCTCAATGAGCAGTTCTTC. As protein: CASSLGQDLNEQFF.

This clonotype was counted between two and nine times. This sequence joins TRBV5-1 and TRBJ2-5; TRBD1 aligns across 9 bases. V gave up 4 bases and J gave up 4 bases; unmatched junction bases: 8. The CDR3 contains 15 residues. Germline loops: CDR1 SGHRS, CDR2 YFSETQ. The CDR3 DNA reads TGCGCCAGCAGCGCCAGGGACAGGGCGGGAGAGACCCAGTACTTC. This codes for CASSARDRAGETQYF.

The chain carries TRBV6-1 and TRBJ2-7; weak D call: TRBD2 (7 bases). The CDR3 length is 14 residues. Germline V gene sequence: CDR1 MNHNS, CDR2 SASEGT. V was cut by 8 bases and J by 1 base, with 15 bases left in between. Here the CDR3 reads CASRRAGASYEQYF. The CDR3 coding sequence is TGTGCCAGCCGCCGTGCGGGGGCGTCCTACGAGCAGTACTTC.

The V call is TRBV15, the J call TRBJ2-7, with 8 bases aligning to TRBD1. Germline CDR1 is LNHNV and CDR2 is YYDKDF (reference sequence). This CDR3 has 15 residues. The J segment lost 3 bases and the V segment lost 3 bases, leaving 7 bases of the junction unmatched. In DNA, the CDR3 is TGTGCCACCAGCAGTGAGGGGACAGGCCTCTACGAGCAGTACGTC. Protein product: CATSSEGTGLYEQYV.

The chain uses TRBV5-4 and TRBJ2-2; D is ambiguous. Trimming left V 4 bases short and J 3 bases short, with 13 bases between. There are 15 residues in the CDR3. From germline, CDR1 is SGHNT and CDR2 YYREEE (reference sequence). CDR3: CASSPGPLDTGELFF. In DNA form, the CDR3 reads TGTGCCAGCAGCCCTGGGCCACTTGACACCGGGGAGCTGTTTTTT.